This TCR beta chain was identified during a study of cytomegalovirus exposure and HLA in healthy donors. Whole-study context: Of some 410 genotyped donors, around 80% grouped in the Caucasian-associated ancestry cluster. Study results and limitations: Reported performance of the classifier showed diagnosis of cytomegalovirus status with high specificity and sensitivity. Reported findings show TCR beta sequences accurately forecast HLA-A and HLA-B alleles in most subjects. A later analysis found common viral pathogens apparently linked to several of the most significant clusters.

PCR amplification relied on 60 Vbeta primers (plus 13 Jbeta primers). Profiling relied on immunoSEQ multiplex PCR, and the TCRdb table lists in-frame clones only, not all of them. The table records 140,000 to 150,000 clones, 70% of them present only once. CDR1 and CDR2 (germline): MNHEY, SMNVEV (reference sequence). V gave up 6 bases and J gave up 0 bases; unmatched junction bases: 11. The CDR3 has 18 residues. In the case of this clone: Its matching antigen is unknown.

This chain uses TRBV27 with TRBJ2-1; 10 bases are a match to TRBD2. The sequencing sample was made of PBMCs. The TCR comes from a woman in her sixties in good health and CMV-seropositive. In nucleotides, the CDR3 is TGTGCCAGCAGACCGGTGGGACTAGCGTATAGCTCCTACAATGAGCAGTTCTTC. Amino acids: CASRPVGLAYSSYNEQFF.